A selection of T cell receptor beta chains follows, all from one sample in a study of blood T cell repertoires in COVID-19. Profiled with immunoSEQ multiplex PCR; TCRdb holds only in-frame clones, not every one. Counted here are about 380,000 clones, about 88% occurring once; the ten biggest clones make up 1.2%. Sequencing was done on a sample of PBMCs or T cells enriched from blood (not recorded which). The receptors come from a woman aged 18-29 years who had recovered from COVID-19. Each CDR3 is given with its conserved first and last residue. Fields, in order: J gene, D gene, clone size, V gene, CDR3 protein, CDR3 DNA. A D gene is named only where the DNA matches it firmly. Clone sizes are given selectively: once, few, many, or a class where the clone is expanded.

J: TRBJ2-5
D: TRBD2
size: NA
V: TRBV28
CDR3: CASSSLSGGAQETQYF
DNA: TGTGCCAGCAGTTCCCTAAGCGGGGGCGCACAAGAGACCCAGTACTTC

J: TRBJ1-2
D: TRBD1
size: NA
V: TRBV18
CDR3: CASSPGTGNYGYTF
DNA: TGTGCCAGCTCACCAGGGACAGGGAACTATGGCTACACCTTC

J: TRBJ1-6
D: NA
size: NA
V: TRBV18
CDR3: CASSPNWDIYNSPLHF
DNA: TGTGCCAGCTCACCAAACTGGGACATCTATAATTCACCCCTCCACTTT

J: TRBJ2-3
D: NA
size: NA
V: TRBV11-1
CDR3: CASSLGAAGSDTQYF
DNA: TGTGCCAGCAGCCTCGGGGCCGCGGGGTCGGATACGCAGTATTTT

J: TRBJ2-1
D: TRBD2
size: NA
V: TRBV10-3
CDR3: CAILGLAGGPLFF
DNA: TGTGCCATCCTAGGGCTAGCGGGGGGGCCACTGTTCTTC

J: TRBJ2-7
D: TRBD1
size: once
V: TRBV7-6
CDR3: CASSLEDRGYEQYF
DNA: TGTGCCAGCAGCTTAGAGGACAGGGGCTACGAGCAGTACTTC

J: TRBJ1-6
D: NA
size: NA
V: TRBV14
CDR3: CASSQELTKGVSPLHF
DNA: TGTGCCAGCAGCCAAGAACTCACGAAGGGGGTTTCACCCCTCCACTTT

J: TRBJ2-1
D: TRBD2
size: NA
V: TRBV9
CDR3: CASSEEGLVSYNEQFF
DNA: TGTGCCAGCAGCGAGGAGGGACTAGTATCCTACAATGAGCAGTTCTTC

J: TRBJ2-2
D: TRBD2
size: NA
V: TRBV9
CDR3: CASSAQPGTSGSKSTGELFF
DNA: TGTGCCAGCAGCGCTCAACCCGGGACTAGCGGGAGTAAGAGCACCGGGGAGCTGTTTTTT

J: TRBJ2-5
D: TRBD1
size: NA
V: TRBV5-6
CDR3: CASSLGQSNQETQYF
DNA: TGTGCCAGCAGCCTGGGACAGAGTAACCAAGAGACCCAGTACTTC

J: TRBJ1-3
D: NA
size: NA
V: TRBV6-5
CDR3: CASSRGDTIYF
DNA: TGTGCCAGCTCAAGGGGTGACACCATATATTTT

J: TRBJ2-1
D: NA
size: NA
V: TRBV11-2
CDR3: CASSSPTRMGNEQFF
DNA: TGTGCCAGCAGCTCTCCGACTAGAATGGGTAATGAGCAGTTCTTC

J: TRBJ2-1
D: NA
size: NA
V: TRBV24-1
CDR3: CATSDFAGMGIGQFF
DNA: TGTGCCACCAGTGATTTCGCAGGGATGGGGATTGGGCAGTTCTTC

J: TRBJ1-3
D: TRBD1
size: NA
V: TRBV9
CDR3: CASTQGTGEENTIYF
DNA: TGTGCCAGCACCCAAGGGACAGGGGAGGAAAACACCATATATTTT

J: TRBJ2-7
D: TRBD1
size: NA
V: TRBV7-9
CDR3: CASSSTRDSSYEQYF
DNA: TGTGCCAGCAGCTCTACACGGGACAGCTCCTACGAGCAGTACTTC

J: TRBJ2-3
D: NA
size: NA
V: TRBV27
CDR3: CASMDSRFRPSTDTQYF
DNA: TGTGCCAGCATGGACAGTAGGTTCCGTCCTAGCACAGATACGCAGTATTTT

J: TRBJ2-1
D: TRBD2
size: NA
V: TRBV9
CDR3: CASSVVGASSGGYNEQFF
DNA: TGTGCCAGCAGCGTAGTGGGGGCGAGCAGCGGGGGTTACAATGAGCAGTTCTTC

J: TRBJ2-1
D: NA
size: few
V: TRBV21-1
CDR3: CASSKEREYEQFF
DNA: TGTGCCAGCAGCAAAGAGCGGGAATATGAGCAGTTCTTC

J: TRBJ1-1
D: NA
size: NA
V: TRBV5-6
CDR3: CASSLGGRSNTEAFF
DNA: TGTGCCAGCAGCTTGGGTGGCAGGTCGAACACTGAAGCTTTCTTT

J: TRBJ1-2
D: NA
size: NA
V: TRBV9
CDR3: CASSREGRGASYGYTF
DNA: TGTGCCAGCAGCCGAGAGGGGCGGGGAGCCAGCTATGGCTACACCTTC

J: TRBJ1-1
D: TRBD1
size: NA
V: TRBV6-5
CDR3: CASSYPGQGHTEAFF
DNA: TGTGCCAGCAGTTACCCCGGACAGGGCCACACTGAAGCTTTCTTT

J: TRBJ2-7
D: TRBD1
size: NA
V: TRBV5-4
CDR3: CASSLVAGGFYEQYF
DNA: TGTGCCAGCAGCTTGGTGGCAGGGGGCTTCTACGAGCAGTACTTC

J: TRBJ1-6
D: TRBD1
size: few
V: TRBV30
CDR3: CAWSGTGYNSPLHF
DNA: TGTGCCTGGAGTGGGACAGGTTATAATTCACCCCTCCACTTT

J: TRBJ1-5
D: NA
size: NA
V: TRBV30
CDR3: CAWARTNSNQPQHF
DNA: TGTGCCTGGGCCAGGACAAATAGCAATCAGCCCCAGCATTTT

J: TRBJ2-5
D: TRBD2
size: NA
V: TRBV5-6
CDR3: CASSNGLGQTQYF
DNA: TGTGCCAGCAGCAACGGACTAGGGCAGACCCAGTACTTC

J: TRBJ2-2
D: TRBD2
size: NA
V: TRBV2
CDR3: CASRRGTSGTGELFF
DNA: TGTGCCAGCAGGAGGGGGACTAGTGGTACCGGGGAGCTGTTTTTT

J: TRBJ1-6
D: TRBD1
size: NA
V: TRBV2
CDR3: CASRDHAGTGINSPLHF
DNA: TGTGCCAGCCGCGACCATGCCGGGACAGGGATTAATTCACCCCTCCACTTT

J: TRBJ1-1
D: NA
size: once
V: TRBV2
CDR3: CASSGDYGVTEAFF
DNA: TGTGCCAGCAGCGGGGACTACGGGGTCACTGAAGCTTTCTTT

J: TRBJ1-6
D: TRBD1
size: once
V: TRBV5-8
CDR3: CASSFGGTGGSPLHF
DNA: TGTGCCAGCAGCTTTGGTGGGACAGGGGGTTCACCCCTCCACTTT

J: TRBJ2-7
D: TRBD1
size: NA
V: TRBV5-4
CDR3: CASSRDRGQYEQYF
DNA: TGTGCCAGCAGCAGGGACAGGGGGCAATACGAGCAGTACTTC

J: TRBJ1-1
D: NA
size: NA
V: TRBV30
CDR3: CAWKYQVVTEAFF
DNA: TGTGCCTGGAAATATCAGGTAGTCACTGAAGCTTTCTTT

J: TRBJ2-7
D: NA
size: NA
V: TRBV6-5
CDR3: CATPRQGGALEQYF
DNA: TGTGCCACCCCACGTCAAGGGGGAGCGTTAGAGCAGTACTTC

J: TRBJ2-1
D: TRBD1
size: NA
V: TRBV18
CDR3: CASSPADRGQFF
DNA: TGTGCCAGCTCACCAGCCGACAGGGGCCAGTTCTTC

J: TRBJ2-7
D: NA
size: once
V: TRBV4-1
CDR3: CASSQEFRGLYEQYF
DNA: TGCGCCAGCAGCCAAGAGTTCCGAGGGCTCTACGAGCAGTACTTC

J: TRBJ1-2
D: NA
size: NA
V: TRBV14
CDR3: CASSQDPGHDYGYTF
DNA: TGTGCCAGCAGCCAAGATCCGGGACACGACTATGGCTACACCTTC

J: TRBJ2-3
D: NA
size: NA
V: TRBV21-1
CDR3: CASNLTPDTQYF
DNA: TGTGCCAGCAACCTAACCCCAGATACGCAGTATTTT

J: TRBJ2-5
D: NA
size: NA
V: TRBV10-3
CDR3: CAIADRRQETQYF
DNA: TGTGCCATCGCAGACAGGCGCCAAGAGACCCAGTACTTC

J: TRBJ1-2
D: NA
size: once
V: TRBV9
CDR3: CASSVARGGYTF
DNA: TGTGCCAGCAGCGTAGCACGCGGGGGCTACACCTTC

J: TRBJ1-5
D: TRBD1
size: NA
V: TRBV6-2/TRBV6-3
CDR3: CASSALQGGNQPQHF
DNA: TGTGCCAGCAGTGCCCTACAGGGGGGCAATCAGCCCCAGCATTTT

J: TRBJ1-5
D: NA
size: NA
V: TRBV19
CDR3: CASNTINSNQPQHF
DNA: TGTGCCAGTAACACCATTAATAGCAATCAGCCCCAGCATTTT

J: TRBJ2-5
D: NA
size: NA
V: TRBV2
CDR3: CASIRPQGARETQYF
DNA: TGTGCCAGCATCAGGCCCCAGGGCGCACGGGAGACCCAGTACTTC

J: TRBJ2-7
D: NA
size: NA
V: TRBV6-2/TRBV6-3
CDR3: CASSLHRPGAYEQYF
DNA: TGTGCCAGCAGTCTCCACAGGCCAGGGGCCTACGAGCAGTACTTC

J: TRBJ2-5
D: NA
size: NA
V: TRBV5-4
CDR3: CASSLRTALQETQYF
DNA: TGTGCCAGCAGCTTGAGGACAGCTTTACAAGAGACCCAGTACTTC

J: TRBJ1-1
D: NA
size: NA
V: TRBV6-2/TRBV6-3
CDR3: CASSYLGGDTEAFF
DNA: TGTGCCAGCAGTTACTTGGGGGGTGACACTGAAGCTTTCTTT

J: TRBJ2-2
D: TRBD2
size: NA
V: TRBV7-2
CDR3: CASSPIASGGAGELFF
DNA: TGTGCCAGCAGCCCTATTGCTAGCGGGGGGGCCGGGGAGCTGTTTTTT

J: TRBJ1-2
D: TRBD1
size: NA
V: TRBV6-5
CDR3: CASRRQGEPYGYTF
DNA: TGTGCCAGCAGGAGACAGGGGGAGCCCTATGGCTACACCTTC

J: TRBJ1-4
D: NA
size: NA
V: TRBV5-4
CDR3: CASSLATGDNEKLFF
DNA: TGTGCCAGCAGCTTGGCGACAGGTGATAATGAAAAACTGTTTTTT

J: TRBJ1-3
D: NA
size: NA
V: TRBV28
CDR3: CASSSNFAVIGRDTIYF
DNA: TGTGCCAGCAGTTCCAACTTCGCCGTGATAGGGAGGGACACCATATATTTT

J: TRBJ2-1
D: NA
size: NA
V: TRBV7-9
CDR3: CASSLEWAPPYNEQFF
DNA: TGTGCCAGCAGCCTTGAATGGGCCCCTCCCTACAATGAGCAGTTCTTC

J: TRBJ1-5
D: NA
size: NA
V: TRBV12-5
CDR3: CASGLGTVSNQPQHF
DNA: TGTGCTAGTGGTTTGGGGACAGTTAGCAATCAGCCCCAGCATTTT

J: TRBJ2-5
D: TRBD2
size: NA
V: TRBV6-5
CDR3: CASSSRRLAGQETQYF
DNA: TGTGCCAGCAGTTCCCGGCGACTAGCGGGCCAAGAGACCCAGTACTTC

J: TRBJ2-3
D: TRBD2
size: NA
V: TRBV5-1
CDR3: CASSLVGGGRSDTQYF
DNA: TGCGCCAGCAGCTTGGTCGGCGGGGGGAGGTCAGATACGCAGTATTTT

J: TRBJ1-2
D: NA
size: NA
V: TRBV6-1
CDR3: CASSEFPSTPWIGYTF
DNA: TGTGCCAGCAGTGAATTCCCTAGTACCCCCTGGATCGGCTACACCTTC